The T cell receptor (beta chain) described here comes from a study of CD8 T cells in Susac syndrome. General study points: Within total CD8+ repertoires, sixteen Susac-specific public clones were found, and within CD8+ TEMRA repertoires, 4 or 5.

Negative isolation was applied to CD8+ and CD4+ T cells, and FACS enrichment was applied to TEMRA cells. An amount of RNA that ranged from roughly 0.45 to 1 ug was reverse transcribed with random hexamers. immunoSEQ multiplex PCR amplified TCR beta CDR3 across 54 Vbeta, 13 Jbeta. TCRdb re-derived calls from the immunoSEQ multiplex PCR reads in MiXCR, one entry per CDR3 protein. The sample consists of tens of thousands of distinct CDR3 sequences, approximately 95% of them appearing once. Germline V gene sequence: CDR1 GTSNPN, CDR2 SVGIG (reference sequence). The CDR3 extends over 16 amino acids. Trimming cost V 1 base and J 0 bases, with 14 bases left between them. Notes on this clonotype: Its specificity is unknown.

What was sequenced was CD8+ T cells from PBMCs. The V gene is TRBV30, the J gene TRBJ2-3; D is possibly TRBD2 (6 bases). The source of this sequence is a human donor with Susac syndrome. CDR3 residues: CAWSAPIGTSTDTQYF. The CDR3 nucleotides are TGTGCCTGGAGTGCCCCCATCGGGACTAGCACAGATACGCAGTATTTT.